This T cell receptor beta chain was documented in a study of T cells after yellow fever vaccination. TCRdb used MiXCR to reprocess the 5' RACE reads, holding one entry per CDR3 protein. In the table there are roughly 520,000 distinct CDR3 sequences, about a fifth of which are singletons. CDR3 size: 13 residues. Deletions cut 8 bases from V and 4 bases from J, with 9 bases between. The material sequenced was PBMCs, taken roughly 20 days after the first yellow fever vaccination. This clonotype was obtained from a man aged 18 to 30 who received the YFV17D yellow fever vaccine. The gene calls are TRBV12-3 or TRBV12-4 and TRBJ1-6; unclear D gene. The CDR3 region has the DNA TGTGCCAGCGGTGGAGATTATAATTCACCCCTCCACTTT. Protein product: CASGGDYNSPLHF.